The present T cell receptor (beta chain) was sequenced within a study of a mutant IDH1 vaccine in newly diagnosed glioma. Germline assignment: CDR1 SQVTM and CDR2 ANQGSEA. Trimming removed 6 bases at V and 3 bases at J, with 18 bases between. The CDR3 runs 14 residues. The table came from immunoSEQ multiplex PCR; TCRdb's copy has only in-frame clones and leaves some out. The table includes under 40,000 clones, roughly 80% detected once. As regards this clone: What it recognizes is unknown.

Time point of the sample: week 35, safety follow-up. Doses comprised 300 ug of mutant IDH1 20-mer peptide each, plus topical imiquimod. Source: PBMCs, taken from a glioma patient whose treatment included an IDH1 peptide vaccine. This rearrangement joins TRBV29-1 to TRBJ2-7; either TRBD1 or TRBD2 may fit D (5 bases each). The TCR comes from a woman in her late teens or twenties with glioma. This chain's CDR3 is CSVSGGTAFYEQYF. CDR3 bases: TGCAGCGTCTCTGGGGGAACGGCTTTCTACGAGCAGTACTTC.